A selection of T cell receptor beta chains follows, all from one sample in a study of T-cell memory formation after mild COVID-19. TCRdb reanalysed the 5' RACE reads using MiXCR and keeps one entry per CDR3 protein. The sample includes about 560,000 distinct CDR3 sequences, 15% to 20% seen only once; the top ten take about 12%. Sequencing was performed on PBMCs or a T cell subset sorted from them (not recorded which). The receptor source for this set is an adult woman who had mild COVID-19 (a few samples of this study predate the infection). Cell type and time point are not known. Each CDR3 is given with its conserved first and last residue. The D gene is left open where the match is weak. Clone size, where shown, is once, few, many, or a class for clones that have expanded.

clone_size	v_call	d_call	j_call	cdr3_nt	cdr3_aa
-	TRBV5-1	-	TRBJ2-3	TGCGCCAGCAGACTCAGGGGAGGTCCTGCGGCGCAGTATTTT	CASRLRGGPAAQYF
-	TRBV11-2	-	TRBJ2-5	TGTGCCAGCAGCTTAGGGAGAACAGAGACCCAGTACTTC	CASSLGRTETQYF
few	TRBV29-1	TRBD1	TRBJ2-1	TGCAGCGCCGGGGGGGGACAGGGGGCCCACAATGAGCAGTTCTTC	CSAGGGQGAHNEQFF
-	TRBV20-1	-	TRBJ1-1	TGCAGTGCCACCCTCCCGGGGGGGAACACTGAAGCTTTCTTT	CSATLPGGNTEAFF
-	TRBV11-3	-	TRBJ2-7	TGTGCCAGCAGCATCGCTAGCGTCTCCTACGAGCAGTACTTC	CASSIASVSYEQYF
few	TRBV4-1	-	TRBJ2-1	TGCGCCAGCAGCCCACCTTGGGACTCTAGTTCCTACAATGAGCAGTTCTTC	CASSPPWDSSSYNEQFF
-	TRBV9	TRBD2	TRBJ2-7	TGTGCCAGCAGCCCGACGGCCGGACTAGCGGGCGGCTCCTACGAGCAGTACTTC	CASSPTAGLAGGSYEQYF
few	TRBV19	TRBD1	TRBJ2-7	TGTGCCAGTAGTATCGACCCGGGACAGGGTTACGAGCAGTACTTC	CASSIDPGQGYEQYF
many	TRBV12-3/TRBV12-4	-	TRBJ1-5	TGTGCCAGCAGTTCACGCCAGGGTGAGAATCAGCCCCAGCATTTT	CASSSRQGENQPQHF
few	TRBV11-2	-	TRBJ2-1	TGTGCCAGCAGCTTAGTGCGTCGCAATGAGCAGTTCTTC	CASSLVRRNEQFF
few	TRBV2	-	TRBJ1-5	TGTGCCAGCAGTGGTCAGTACAATCAGCCCCAGCATTTT	CASSGQYNQPQHF
few	TRBV25-1	TRBD2	TRBJ2-5	TGTGCCAGCAGTGAATACCGGGCTAGCGGAAACCAAGAGACCCAGTACTTC	CASSEYRASGNQETQYF
once	TRBV6-5	-	TRBJ1-6	TGTGCCAGCAGTTACGGCCGGATCCATAATTCACCCCTCCACTTT	CASSYGRIHNSPLHF
-	TRBV18	-	TRBJ1-2	TGTGCCAGCTCACGAATTGAACAGGCGCGGGACTATGGCTACACCTTC	CASSRIEQARDYGYTF
few	TRBV12-3/TRBV12-4	-	TRBJ1-6	TGTGCCAGCAGTCCAACAGGGAGTTTTAATTCACCCCTCCACTTT	CASSPTGSFNSPLHF
-	TRBV7-9	-	TRBJ2-7	TGTGCCAGCAGCTTGTATAACGAGCAGTACTTC	CASSLYNEQYF
few	TRBV6-1	-	TRBJ1-4	TGTGCCAGCAGTGGTACCCTTGGGACCCGGGGCTTTTTT	CASSGTLGTRGFF
-	TRBV7-9	-	TRBJ1-4	TGTGCCAGCAGCTCATCGGCGTCCCGGGACACTTCTTTT	CASSSSASRDTSF
-	TRBV15	-	TRBJ2-4	TGTGCCACCAGAGAACTAGCCAAAAACATTCAGTACTTC	CATRELAKNIQYF
many	TRBV7-9	-	TRBJ2-5	TGTGCCAGCAGCTGGGGGGACAAGCCCGAGACCCAGTACTTC	CASSWGDKPETQYF
few	TRBV9	-	TRBJ2-7	TGTGCCAGCGGTAAAGGGGCCTACGAGCAGTACTTC	CASGKGAYEQYF
-	TRBV27	TRBD2	TRBJ2-2	TGTGCCAGCAGAAGATCGCGGGGGGCCACCGGGGAGCTGTTTTTT	CASRRSRGATGELFF
many	TRBV6-2/TRBV6-3	-	TRBJ2-3	TGTGCCAGCAGAAACTCGTTGGGCCGGACAGATACGCAGTATTTT	CASRNSLGRTDTQYF
-	TRBV20-1	-	TRBJ2-1	TGCAGTGCTAACCCTTATGCCATAGCCGAGAGCTCCTACAATGAGCAGTTCTTC	CSANPYAIAESSYNEQFF
few	TRBV4-1	-	TRBJ1-1	TGCGCCAGCAGCCAAAGGGGGTCGGAGAACACTGAAGCTTTCTTT	CASSQRGSENTEAFF
-	TRBV10-3	-	TRBJ2-5	TGTGCCATCAGTGAGTCCCAAAGAGCCCAAGAGACCCAGTACTTC	CAISESQRAQETQYF
few	TRBV27	-	TRBJ2-2	TGTGCCAGCAGTTGGGGTACGAACACCGGGGAGCTGTTTTTT	CASSWGTNTGELFF
few	TRBV7-9	-	TRBJ2-5	TGTGCCAGCAGCCGACCGACAGGCCAAGAGACCCAGTACTTC	CASSRPTGQETQYF
-	TRBV6-5	-	TRBJ1-1	TGTGCCAGCAGTTTTCTGGGGTTTGTTGGCACTGAAGCTTTCTTT	CASSFLGFVGTEAFF
few	TRBV6-1	-	TRBJ1-1	TGTGCCAGCAATAAGGACAAGAACACTGAAGCTTTCTTT	CASNKDKNTEAFF
-	TRBV6-1	-	TRBJ1-6	TGTGCCAGCAGTGAATCCCTCTCACCCCTCCACTTT	CASSESLSPLHF
many	TRBV25-1	-	TRBJ2-7	TGTGCCAGCAGTGAAGGGATCGAGCAGTACTTC	CASSEGIEQYF
few	TRBV12-3/TRBV12-4	TRBD2	TRBJ2-7	TGTGCCAGCAGTTTTTACGGGAGGGCCTCCGAGAACTACGAGCAGTACTTC	CASSFYGRASENYEQYF
many	TRBV5-1	-	TRBJ2-3	TGTGCCAGCAGCTTAGGGACCACAGATACGCAGTATTTT	CASSLGTTDTQYF
-	TRBV7-2	-	TRBJ2-1	TGTGCCAGCAGCTTACTCACTGAGCAGTTCTTC	CASSLLTEQFF
few	TRBV5-1	TRBD2	TRBJ2-5	TGCGCCAGCACGGCAGGACTAGTTACCCCACAAGAGACCCAGTACTTC	CASTAGLVTPQETQYF
few	TRBV12-3/TRBV12-4	TRBD2	TRBJ2-3	TGTGCCAGCAGTGCAGGACTAGGGGACACAGATACGCAGTATTTT	CASSAGLGDTDTQYF
-	TRBV12-3/TRBV12-4	-	TRBJ1-1	TGTGCCAGCAGGGTTGAGGGGGAGATGAACACTGAAGCTTTCTTT	CASRVEGEMNTEAFF
-	TRBV4-1	-	TRBJ1-1	TGCGCCAGCAGCCATGGACAGAGCACGGGGAACACTGAAGCTTTCTTT	CASSHGQSTGNTEAFF
few	TRBV5-1	-	TRBJ1-1	TGCGCCAGCAGCTTCATAGGGGGCACTGAAGCTTTCTTT	CASSFIGGTEAFF
-	TRBV12-3/TRBV12-4	-	TRBJ1-5	TGTGCCAGCAGCGACAGTGTTAGCAATCAGCCCCAGCATTTT	CASSDSVSNQPQHF
few	TRBV30	-	TRBJ2-5	TGTGCCTCCCAGGGGAAAGCGAACCTGTACTTC	CASQGKANLYF
few	TRBV5-4	TRBD2	TRBJ2-1	TGTGCCAGCAGCTTGGTAAAACTAGCGGGTGCCCTCTACAATGAGCAGTTCTTC	CASSLVKLAGALYNEQFF
few	TRBV7-3	-	TRBJ2-5	TGTGCCAGCAGCCCCGGACAGACGAGGGTGGAGACCCAGTACTTC	CASSPGQTRVETQYF
-	TRBV4-1	TRBD1	TRBJ1-2	TGCGCCAGCAGCCAAACAGGGGTGAGCTACACCTTC	CASSQTGVSYTF
many	TRBV7-2	TRBD2	TRBJ2-1	TGTGCCAGCAGCTTGAGGACTAGCGGATACAATGAGCAGTTCTTC	CASSLRTSGYNEQFF
-	TRBV30	TRBD2	TRBJ2-7	TGTGCCTGGAGTAGAGGCGGGAGTTCACACGAGCAGTACTTC	CAWSRGGSSHEQYF
many	TRBV11-2	TRBD2	TRBJ2-3	TGTGCCAGCAGCTCACTGGCGGGGGGCAGCACAGATACGCAGTATTTT	CASSSLAGGSTDTQYF
-	TRBV18	-	TRBJ1-6	TGTGCCAGCTCCGACTTCACTGGGGCTTCACCCCTCCACTTT	CASSDFTGASPLHF
few	TRBV29-1	-	TRBJ2-6	TGCAGCGCTGACTTGCCTGGGGCCAACGTCCTGACTTTC	CSADLPGANVLTF
-	TRBV14	-	TRBJ2-2	TGTGCCAGCAGCTTTTTCGGGCTCAGGGCCACCGGGGAGCTGTTTTTT	CASSFFGLRATGELFF
few	TRBV4-3	TRBD2	TRBJ2-1	TGCGCCAGCAGCCAAGATAGCGCGGGAGCGATAAATGAGCAGTTCTTC	CASSQDSAGAINEQFF
few	TRBV28	TRBD1	TRBJ2-2	TGTGCCAGCAGTATCCGAGACAGGGCTGAATCGAACACCGGGGAGCTGTTTTTT	CASSIRDRAESNTGELFF
few	TRBV2	-	TRBJ2-6	TGTGCCAGCAAGTCTTCTGGGGCCAACGTCCTGACTTTC	CASKSSGANVLTF
few	TRBV7-9	TRBD1	TRBJ2-7	TGTGCCAGCAGCCCAGGGGACAGGGAGGAGTACTTC	CASSPGDREEYF